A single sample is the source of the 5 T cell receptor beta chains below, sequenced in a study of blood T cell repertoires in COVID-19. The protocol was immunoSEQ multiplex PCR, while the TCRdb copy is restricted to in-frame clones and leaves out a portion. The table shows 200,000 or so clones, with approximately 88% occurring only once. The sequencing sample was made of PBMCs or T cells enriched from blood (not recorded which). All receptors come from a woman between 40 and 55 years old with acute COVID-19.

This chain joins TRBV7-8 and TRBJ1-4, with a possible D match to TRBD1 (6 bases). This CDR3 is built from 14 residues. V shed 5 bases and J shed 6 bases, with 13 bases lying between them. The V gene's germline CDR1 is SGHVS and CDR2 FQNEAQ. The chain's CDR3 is CASSPRTGYEKLFF. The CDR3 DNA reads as TGTGCCAGCAGCCCTCGCACAGGGTATGAAAAACTGTTTTTT.

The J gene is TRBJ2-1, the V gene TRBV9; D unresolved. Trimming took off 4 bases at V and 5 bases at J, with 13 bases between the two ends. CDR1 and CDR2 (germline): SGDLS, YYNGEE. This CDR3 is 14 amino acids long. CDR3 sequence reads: CASSPNDWDNEQFF. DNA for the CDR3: TGTGCCAGCAGCCCCAACGACTGGGACAATGAGCAGTTCTTC.

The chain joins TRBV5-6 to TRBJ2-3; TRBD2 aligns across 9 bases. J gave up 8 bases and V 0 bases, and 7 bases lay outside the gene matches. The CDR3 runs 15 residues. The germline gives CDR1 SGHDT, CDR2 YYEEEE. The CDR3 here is CASSLVAGDRVTQYF. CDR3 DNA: TGTGCCAGCAGCTTGGTAGCGGGGGACCGGGTTACGCAGTATTTT.

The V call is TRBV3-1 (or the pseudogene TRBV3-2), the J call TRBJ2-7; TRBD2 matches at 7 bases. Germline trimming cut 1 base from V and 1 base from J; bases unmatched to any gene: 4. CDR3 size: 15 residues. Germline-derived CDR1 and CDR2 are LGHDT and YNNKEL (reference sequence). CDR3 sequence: CASSQGAGGSYEQYF. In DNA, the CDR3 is TGTGCCAGCAGCCAAGGGGCCGGGGGGTCCTACGAGCAGTACTTC.

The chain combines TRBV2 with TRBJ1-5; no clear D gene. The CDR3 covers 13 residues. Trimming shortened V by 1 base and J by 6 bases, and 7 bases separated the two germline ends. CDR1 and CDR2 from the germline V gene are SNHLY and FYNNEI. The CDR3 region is CASSEVESQPQHF. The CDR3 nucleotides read TGTGCCAGCAGTGAAGTGGAGAGTCAGCCCCAGCATTTT.